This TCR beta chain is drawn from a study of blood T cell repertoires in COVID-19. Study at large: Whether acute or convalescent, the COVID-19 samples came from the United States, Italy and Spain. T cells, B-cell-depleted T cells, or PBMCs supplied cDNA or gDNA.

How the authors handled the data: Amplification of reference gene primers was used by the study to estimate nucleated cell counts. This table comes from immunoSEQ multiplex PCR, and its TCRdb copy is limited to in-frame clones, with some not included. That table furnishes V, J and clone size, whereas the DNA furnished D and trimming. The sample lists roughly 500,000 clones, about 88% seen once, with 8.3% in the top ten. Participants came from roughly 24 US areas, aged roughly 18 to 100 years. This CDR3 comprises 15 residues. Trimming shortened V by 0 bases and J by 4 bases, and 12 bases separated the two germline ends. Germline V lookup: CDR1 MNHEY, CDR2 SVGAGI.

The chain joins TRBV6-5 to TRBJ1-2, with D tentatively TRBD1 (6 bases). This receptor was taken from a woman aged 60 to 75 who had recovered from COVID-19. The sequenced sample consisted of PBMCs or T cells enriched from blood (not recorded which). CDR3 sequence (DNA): TGTGCCAGCAGTTACTCATCCTCCAGGGGCTATGGCTACACCTTC. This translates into CASSYSSSRGYGYTF.